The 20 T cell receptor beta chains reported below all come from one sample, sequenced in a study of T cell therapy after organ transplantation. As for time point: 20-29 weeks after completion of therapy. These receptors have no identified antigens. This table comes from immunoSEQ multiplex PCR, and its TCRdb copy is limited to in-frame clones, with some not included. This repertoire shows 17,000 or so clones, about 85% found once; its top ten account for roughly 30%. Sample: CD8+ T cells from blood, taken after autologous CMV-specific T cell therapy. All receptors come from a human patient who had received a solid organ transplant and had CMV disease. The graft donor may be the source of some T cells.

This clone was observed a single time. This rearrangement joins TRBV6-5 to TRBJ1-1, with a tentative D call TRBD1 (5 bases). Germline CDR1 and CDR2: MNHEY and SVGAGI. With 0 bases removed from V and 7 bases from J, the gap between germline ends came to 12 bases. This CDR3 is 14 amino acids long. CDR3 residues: CASSYSSGAGEAFF. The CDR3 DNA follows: TGTGCCAGCAGTTACTCGTCCGGGGCTGGTGAAGCTTTCTTT.

CDR3 sequence: CASSFAAGAEAFF. DNA of the CDR3: TGTGCCAGCAGCTTTGCGGCAGGGGCTGAAGCTTTCTTT. The chain is built from TRBV7-6 and TRBJ1-1, with D perhaps matching TRBD1 (6 bases). The CDR3 runs 13 residues. Deletions cut 3 bases from V and 6 bases from J, with 11 bases between. Germline CDR1 is SGHVS and CDR2 is FNYEAQ.

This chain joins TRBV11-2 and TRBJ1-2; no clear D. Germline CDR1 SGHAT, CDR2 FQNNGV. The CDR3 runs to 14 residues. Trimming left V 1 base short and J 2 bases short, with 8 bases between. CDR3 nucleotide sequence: TGTGCCAGCAGCTTAGCGGTCTTAAACTATGGCTACACCTTC. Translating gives CASSLAVLNYGYTF.

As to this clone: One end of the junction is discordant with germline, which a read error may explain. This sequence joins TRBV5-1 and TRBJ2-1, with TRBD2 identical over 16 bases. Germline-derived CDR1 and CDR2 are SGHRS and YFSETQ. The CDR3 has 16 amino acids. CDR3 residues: CASRLGLAGGPDEQFF. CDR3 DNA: TGCGCCAGCAGGTTGGGACTAGCGGGAGGGCCCGATGAGCAGTTCTTC.

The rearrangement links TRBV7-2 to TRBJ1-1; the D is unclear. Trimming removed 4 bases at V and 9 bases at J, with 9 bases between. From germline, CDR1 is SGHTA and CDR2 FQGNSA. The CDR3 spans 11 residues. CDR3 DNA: TGTGCCAGCAGCTCGTTTGGGAAAGCTTTCTTT. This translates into CASSSFGKAFF. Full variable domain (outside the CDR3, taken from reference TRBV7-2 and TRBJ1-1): GAGVSQSPSNKVTEKGKDVELRCDPISGHTALYWYRQSLGQGLEFLIYFQGNSAPDKSGLPSDRFSAERTGGSVSTLTIQRTQQEDSAVYLCASSSFGKAFFGQGTRLTVV.

Written as DNA, the CDR3 is TGCGCCAGCAGCCCGTCCGAAGGACAGATTTACAATGAGCAGTTCTTC. Its protein product is CASSPSEGQIYNEQFF. This chain links TRBV4-3 with TRBJ2-1; a possible D gene is TRBD1 (6 bases). The germline V and J ends were trimmed by 4 bases and 4 bases, with 17 bases remaining between them. CDR1 is LGHNA, CDR2 YSLEER, per germline. This CDR3 is 16 amino acids long.

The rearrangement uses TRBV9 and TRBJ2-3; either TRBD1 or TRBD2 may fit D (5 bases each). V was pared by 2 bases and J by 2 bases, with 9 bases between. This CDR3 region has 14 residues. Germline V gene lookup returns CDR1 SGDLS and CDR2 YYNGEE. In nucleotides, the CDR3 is TGTGCCAGCAGCGTCGGGACGATCACAGATACGCAGTATTTT. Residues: CASSVGTITDTQYF.

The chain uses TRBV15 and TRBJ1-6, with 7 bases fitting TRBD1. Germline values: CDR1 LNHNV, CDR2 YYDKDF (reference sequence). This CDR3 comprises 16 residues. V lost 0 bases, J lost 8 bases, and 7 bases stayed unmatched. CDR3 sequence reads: CATSRDWTGPYSPLHF. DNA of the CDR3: TGTGCCACCAGCAGAGATTGGACAGGACCCTATTCACCCCTCCACTTT.

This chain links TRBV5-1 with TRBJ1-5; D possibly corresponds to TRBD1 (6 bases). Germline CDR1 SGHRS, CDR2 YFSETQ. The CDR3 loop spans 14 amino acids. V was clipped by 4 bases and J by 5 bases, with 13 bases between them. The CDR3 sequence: CASSPLGGDQPQHF. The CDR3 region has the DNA TGCGCCAGCAGCCCCCTAGGGGGGGATCAGCCCCAGCATTTT.

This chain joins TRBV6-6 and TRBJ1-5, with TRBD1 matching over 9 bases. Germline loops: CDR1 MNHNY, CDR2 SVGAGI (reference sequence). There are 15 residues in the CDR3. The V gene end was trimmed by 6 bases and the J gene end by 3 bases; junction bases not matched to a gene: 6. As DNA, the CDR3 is TGTGCCAGCAGCCCGGGACAGGGTCTCAATCAGCCCCAGCATTTT. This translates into CASSPGQGLNQPQHF.

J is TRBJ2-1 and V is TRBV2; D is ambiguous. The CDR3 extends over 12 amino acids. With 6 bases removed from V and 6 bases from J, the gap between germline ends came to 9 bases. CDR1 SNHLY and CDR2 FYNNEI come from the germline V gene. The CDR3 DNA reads TGTGCCAGCAGAGGTAGCTTCAATGAGCAGTTCTTC. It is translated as CASRGSFNEQFF. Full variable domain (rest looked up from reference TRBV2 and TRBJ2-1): EPEVTQTPSHQVTQMGQEVILRCVPISNHLYFYWYRQILGQKVEFLVSFYNNEISEKSEIFDDQFSVERPDGSNFTLKIRSTKLEDSAMYFCASRGSFNEQFFGPGTRLTVL.

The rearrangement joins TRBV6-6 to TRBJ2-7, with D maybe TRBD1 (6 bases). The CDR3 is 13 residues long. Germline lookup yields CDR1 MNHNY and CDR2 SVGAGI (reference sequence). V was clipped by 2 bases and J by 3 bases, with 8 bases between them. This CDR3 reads CASSYADSYEQYF. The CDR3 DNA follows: TGTGCCAGCAGTTACGCGGACAGCTACGAGCAGTACTTC.

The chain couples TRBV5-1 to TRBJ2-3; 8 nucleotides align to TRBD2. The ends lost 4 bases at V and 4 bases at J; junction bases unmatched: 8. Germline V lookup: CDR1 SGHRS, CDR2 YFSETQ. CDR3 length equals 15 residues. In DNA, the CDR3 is TGCGCCAGCAGCACTGGGACTAGTCAACCAGATACGCAGTATTTT. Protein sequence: CASSTGTSQPDTQYF.

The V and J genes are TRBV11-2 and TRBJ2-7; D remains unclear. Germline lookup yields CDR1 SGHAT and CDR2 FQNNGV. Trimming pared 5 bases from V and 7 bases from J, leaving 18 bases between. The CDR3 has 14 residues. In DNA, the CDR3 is TGTGCCAGCAGCCCCCCCGTGGGTATAGTGGAGCAGTACTTC. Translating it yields CASSPPVGIVEQYF. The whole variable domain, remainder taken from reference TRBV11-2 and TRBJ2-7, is EAGVAQSPRYKIIEKRQSVAFWCNPISGHATLYWYQQILGQGPKLLIQFQNNGVVDDSQLPKDRFSAERLKGVDSTLKIQPAKLEDSAVYLCASSPPVGIVEQYFGPGTRLTVT.

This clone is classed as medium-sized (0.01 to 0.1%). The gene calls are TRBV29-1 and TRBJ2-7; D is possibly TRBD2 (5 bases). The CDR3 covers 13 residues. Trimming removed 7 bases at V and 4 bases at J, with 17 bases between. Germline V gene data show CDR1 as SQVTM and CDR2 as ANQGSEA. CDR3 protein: CSAEPGTGYEQYF. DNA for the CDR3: TGCAGCGCTGAGCCGGGAACCGGATACGAGCAGTACTTC.

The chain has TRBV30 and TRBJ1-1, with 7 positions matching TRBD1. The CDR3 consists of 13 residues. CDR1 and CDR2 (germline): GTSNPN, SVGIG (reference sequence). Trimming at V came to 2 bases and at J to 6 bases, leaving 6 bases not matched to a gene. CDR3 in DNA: TGTGCCTGGAGTTTGTACAGGGGATCTGAAGCTTTCTTT. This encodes CAWSLYRGSEAFF.

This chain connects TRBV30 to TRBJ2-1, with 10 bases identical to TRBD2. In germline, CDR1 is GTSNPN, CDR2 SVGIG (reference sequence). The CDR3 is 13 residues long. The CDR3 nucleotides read TGTGCGGCTTTCAGCGGGAGGGCCGGGGAGCAGTTCTTC. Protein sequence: CAAFSGRAGEQFF.

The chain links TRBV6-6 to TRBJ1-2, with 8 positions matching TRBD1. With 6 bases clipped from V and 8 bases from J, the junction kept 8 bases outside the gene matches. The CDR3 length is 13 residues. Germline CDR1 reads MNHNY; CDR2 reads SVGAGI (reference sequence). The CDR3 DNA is TGTGCCAGCAGAAATCAGGGGGCCGAGGGCTACACCTTC. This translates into CASRNQGAEGYTF.

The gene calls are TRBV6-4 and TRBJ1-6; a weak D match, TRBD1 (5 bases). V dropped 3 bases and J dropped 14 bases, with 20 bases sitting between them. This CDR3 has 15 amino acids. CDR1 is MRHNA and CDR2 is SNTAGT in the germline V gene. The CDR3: CASSEAGGDFATLHF. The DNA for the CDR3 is TGTGCCAGCAGTGAGGCTGGCGGGGACTTTGCGACCCTCCACTTT.

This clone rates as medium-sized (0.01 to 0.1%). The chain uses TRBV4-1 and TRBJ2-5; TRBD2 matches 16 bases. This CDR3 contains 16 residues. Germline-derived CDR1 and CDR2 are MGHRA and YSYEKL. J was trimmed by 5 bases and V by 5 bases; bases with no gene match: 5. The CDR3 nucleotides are TGCGCCAGCAGCTTGGGACTAGCGGGAGGGGGTGAGACCCAGTACTTC. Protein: CASSLGLAGGGETQYF.